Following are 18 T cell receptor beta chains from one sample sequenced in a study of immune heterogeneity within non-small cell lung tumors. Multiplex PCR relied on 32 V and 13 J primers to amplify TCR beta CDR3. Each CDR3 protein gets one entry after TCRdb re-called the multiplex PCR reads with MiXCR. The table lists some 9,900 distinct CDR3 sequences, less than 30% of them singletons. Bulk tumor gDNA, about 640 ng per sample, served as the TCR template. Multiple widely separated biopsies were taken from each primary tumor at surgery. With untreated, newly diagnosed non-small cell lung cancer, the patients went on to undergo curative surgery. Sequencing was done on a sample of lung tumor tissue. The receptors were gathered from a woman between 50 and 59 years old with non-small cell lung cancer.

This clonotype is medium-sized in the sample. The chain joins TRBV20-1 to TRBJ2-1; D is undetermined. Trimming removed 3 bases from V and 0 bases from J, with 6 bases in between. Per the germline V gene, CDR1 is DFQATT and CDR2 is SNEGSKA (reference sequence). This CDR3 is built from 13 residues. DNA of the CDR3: TGCAGTGCTAGCGGCCCCTCCTACAATGAGCAGTTCTTC. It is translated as CSASGPSYNEQFF.

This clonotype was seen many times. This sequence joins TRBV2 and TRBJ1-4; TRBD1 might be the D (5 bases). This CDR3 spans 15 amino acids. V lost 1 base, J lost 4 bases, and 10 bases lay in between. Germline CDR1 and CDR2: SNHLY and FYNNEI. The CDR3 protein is CASSEGRGDNEKLFF. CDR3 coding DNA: TGTGCCAGCAGTGAAGGAAGGGGCGATAATGAAAAACTGTTTTTT.

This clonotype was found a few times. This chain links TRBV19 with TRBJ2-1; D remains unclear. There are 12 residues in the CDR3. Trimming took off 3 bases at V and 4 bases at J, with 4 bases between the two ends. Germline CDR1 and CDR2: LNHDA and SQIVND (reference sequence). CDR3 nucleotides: TGTGCCAGTAGTATGGAGTACAATGAGCAGTTCTTC. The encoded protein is CASSMEYNEQFF.

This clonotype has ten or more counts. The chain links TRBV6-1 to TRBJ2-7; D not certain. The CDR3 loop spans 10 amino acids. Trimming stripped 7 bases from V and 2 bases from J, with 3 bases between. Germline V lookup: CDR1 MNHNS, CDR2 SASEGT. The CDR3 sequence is CASNPYEQYF. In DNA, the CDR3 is TGTGCCAGCAACCCCTACGAGCAGTACTTC.

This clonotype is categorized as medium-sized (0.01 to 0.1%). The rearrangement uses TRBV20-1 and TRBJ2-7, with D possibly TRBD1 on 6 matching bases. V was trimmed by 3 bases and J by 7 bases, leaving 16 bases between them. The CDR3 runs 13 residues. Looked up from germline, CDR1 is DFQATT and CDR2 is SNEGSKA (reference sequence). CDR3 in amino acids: CSARVEVTGEQYF. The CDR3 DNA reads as TGCAGTGCTAGGGTCGAAGTTACAGGGGAGCAGTACTTC.

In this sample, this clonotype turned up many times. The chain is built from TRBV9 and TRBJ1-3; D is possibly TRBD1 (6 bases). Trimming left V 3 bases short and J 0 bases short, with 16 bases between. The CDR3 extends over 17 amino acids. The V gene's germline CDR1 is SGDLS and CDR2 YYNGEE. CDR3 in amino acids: CASSASGGGDSGNTIYF. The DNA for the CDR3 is TGTGCCAGCAGCGCTAGCGGAGGGGGAGACTCTGGAAACACCATATATTTT.

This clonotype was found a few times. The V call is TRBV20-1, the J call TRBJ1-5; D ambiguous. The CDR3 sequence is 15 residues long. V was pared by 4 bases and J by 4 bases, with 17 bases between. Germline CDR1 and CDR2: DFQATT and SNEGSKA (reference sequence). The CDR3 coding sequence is TGCAGTGCTATGAGACTCGGTGTGGGAAATCAGCCCCAGCATTTT. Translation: CSAMRLGVGNQPQHF.

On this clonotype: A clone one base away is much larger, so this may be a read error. CDR3 bases: TGTGCCAACACCTTAGACCCCAATCAGCCCCAGCATTTT. It yields the protein CANTLDPNQPQHF. The chain recombines TRBV28 with TRBJ1-5; D not certain. The CDR3 is 13 residues long. Germline V lookup: CDR1 MDHEN, CDR2 SYDVKM. Trimming removed 10 bases at V and 3 bases at J, with 13 bases between.

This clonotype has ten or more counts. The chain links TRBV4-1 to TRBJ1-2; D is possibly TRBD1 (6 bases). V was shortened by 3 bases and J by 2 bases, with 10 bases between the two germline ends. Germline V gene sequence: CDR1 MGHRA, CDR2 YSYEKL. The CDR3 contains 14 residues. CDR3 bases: TGCGCCAGCAGCCACCCGGGGGCCAACTATGGCTACACCTTC. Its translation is CASSHPGANYGYTF.

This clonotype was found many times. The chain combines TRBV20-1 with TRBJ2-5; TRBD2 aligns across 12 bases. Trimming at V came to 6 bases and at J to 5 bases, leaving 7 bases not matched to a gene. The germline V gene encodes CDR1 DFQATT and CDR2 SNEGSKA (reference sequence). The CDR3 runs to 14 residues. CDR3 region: CSAMSSGRGETQYF. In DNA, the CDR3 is TGCAGTGCAATGTCTAGCGGGAGGGGGGAGACCCAGTACTTC.

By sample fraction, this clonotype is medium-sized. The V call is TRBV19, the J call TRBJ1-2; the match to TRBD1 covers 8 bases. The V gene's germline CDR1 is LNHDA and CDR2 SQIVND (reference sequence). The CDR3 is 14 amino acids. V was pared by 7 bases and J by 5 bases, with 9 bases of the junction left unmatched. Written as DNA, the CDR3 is TGTGCCAGTACTGGACAGGGTGGCGTATATGGCTACACCTTC. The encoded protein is CASTGQGGVYGYTF.

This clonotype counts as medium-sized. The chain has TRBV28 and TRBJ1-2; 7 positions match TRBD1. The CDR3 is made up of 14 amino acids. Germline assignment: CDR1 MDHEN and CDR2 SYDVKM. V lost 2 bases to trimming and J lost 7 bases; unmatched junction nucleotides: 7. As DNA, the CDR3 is TGTGCCAGCAGTTTAGAACAGGGGATCAGTGGCTACACCTTC. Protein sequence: CASSLEQGISGYTF.

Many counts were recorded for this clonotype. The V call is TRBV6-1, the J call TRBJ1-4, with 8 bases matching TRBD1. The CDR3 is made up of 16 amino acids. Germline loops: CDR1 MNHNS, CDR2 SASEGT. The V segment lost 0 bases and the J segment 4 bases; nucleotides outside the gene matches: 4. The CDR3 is CASSEATTGVNEKLFF. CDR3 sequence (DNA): TGTGCCAGCAGTGAAGCCACGACAGGGGTTAATGAAAAACTGTTTTTT.

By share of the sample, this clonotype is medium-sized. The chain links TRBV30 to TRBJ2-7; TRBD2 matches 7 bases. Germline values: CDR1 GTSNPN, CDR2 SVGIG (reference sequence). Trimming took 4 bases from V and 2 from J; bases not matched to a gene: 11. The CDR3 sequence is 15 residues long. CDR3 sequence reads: CAWKIPASGAYEQYF. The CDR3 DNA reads TGTGCCTGGAAAATACCGGCTAGCGGTGCCTACGAGCAGTACTTC.

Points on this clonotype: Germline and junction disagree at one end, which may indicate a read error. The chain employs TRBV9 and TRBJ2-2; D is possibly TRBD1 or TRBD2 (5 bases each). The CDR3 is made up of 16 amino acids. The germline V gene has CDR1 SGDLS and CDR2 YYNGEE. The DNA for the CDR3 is TGTGCCAGCAGCCCTGGGGTAGGGGCGTCCACCGGGGAGCTGGTTTTT. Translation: CASSPGVGASTGELVF.

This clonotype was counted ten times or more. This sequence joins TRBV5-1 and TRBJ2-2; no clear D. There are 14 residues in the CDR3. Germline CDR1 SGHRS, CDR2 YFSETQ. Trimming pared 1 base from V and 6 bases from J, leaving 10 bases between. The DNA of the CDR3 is TGCGCCAGCAGCTTGAGTCTCCGGCCCGGGGAGCTGTTTTTT. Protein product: CASSLSLRPGELFF.

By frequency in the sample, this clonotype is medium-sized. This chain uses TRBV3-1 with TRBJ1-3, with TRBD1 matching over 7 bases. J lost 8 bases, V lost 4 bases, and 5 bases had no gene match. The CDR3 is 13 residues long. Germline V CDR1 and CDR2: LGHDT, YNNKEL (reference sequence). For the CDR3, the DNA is TGTGCCAGCAGCCCGACAGGGAGCGACACCATATATTTT. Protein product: CASSPTGSDTIYF.

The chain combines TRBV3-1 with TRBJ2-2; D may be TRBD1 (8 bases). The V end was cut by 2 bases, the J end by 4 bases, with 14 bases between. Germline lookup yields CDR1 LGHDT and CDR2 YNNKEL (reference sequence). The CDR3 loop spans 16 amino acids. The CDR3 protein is CASSQRTGGGTGELFF. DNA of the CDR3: TGTGCCAGCAGCCAACGCACAGGGGGGGGCACCGGGGAGCTGTTTTTT.